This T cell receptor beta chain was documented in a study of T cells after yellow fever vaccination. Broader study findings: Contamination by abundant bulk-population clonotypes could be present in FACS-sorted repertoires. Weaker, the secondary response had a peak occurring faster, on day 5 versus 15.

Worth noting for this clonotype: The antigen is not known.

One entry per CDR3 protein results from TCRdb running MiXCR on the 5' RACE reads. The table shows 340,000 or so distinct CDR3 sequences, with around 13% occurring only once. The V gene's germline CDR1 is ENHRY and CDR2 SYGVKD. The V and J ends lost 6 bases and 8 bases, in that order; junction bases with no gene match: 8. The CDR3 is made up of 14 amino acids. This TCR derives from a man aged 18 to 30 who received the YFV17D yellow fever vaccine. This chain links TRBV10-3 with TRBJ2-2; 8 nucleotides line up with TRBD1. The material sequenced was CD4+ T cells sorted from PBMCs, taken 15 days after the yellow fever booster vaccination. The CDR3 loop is CAIRAAGQGGELFF. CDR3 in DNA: TGTGCCATCAGGGCAGCCGGACAGGGTGGGGAGCTGTTTTTT.